The T cell receptor beta chain under discussion was sequenced for a study of a mutant IDH1 vaccine in newly diagnosed glioma. As concerns this clone: Its antigen is still unknown. Mismatch with germline at one junction end may stem from a read error.

Specified time point: week 23, last vaccination. Doses of 300 ug of mutant IDH1 20-mer peptide were given with topical imiquimod. The CDR3 length is 12 residues. Looked up from germline, CDR1 is MNHEY and CDR2 is SVGAGI. Repertoires were generated with immunoSEQ multiplex PCR, while TCRdb's copy carries only in-frame clones and drops some. This sample has about 67,000 clones, with over 75% found just once. V is TRBV6-5 and J is TRBJ2-7; TRBD2 agrees at 13 bases. The sequence was collected from a man younger than 35 with glioma. The sample consisted of PBMCs, taken from a glioma patient whose treatment included an IDH1 peptide vaccine. The CDR3: CASRTTSGRTSF. The CDR3 DNA reads as TGTGCCAGCAGAACGACTAGCGGGAGGACATCCTTC.